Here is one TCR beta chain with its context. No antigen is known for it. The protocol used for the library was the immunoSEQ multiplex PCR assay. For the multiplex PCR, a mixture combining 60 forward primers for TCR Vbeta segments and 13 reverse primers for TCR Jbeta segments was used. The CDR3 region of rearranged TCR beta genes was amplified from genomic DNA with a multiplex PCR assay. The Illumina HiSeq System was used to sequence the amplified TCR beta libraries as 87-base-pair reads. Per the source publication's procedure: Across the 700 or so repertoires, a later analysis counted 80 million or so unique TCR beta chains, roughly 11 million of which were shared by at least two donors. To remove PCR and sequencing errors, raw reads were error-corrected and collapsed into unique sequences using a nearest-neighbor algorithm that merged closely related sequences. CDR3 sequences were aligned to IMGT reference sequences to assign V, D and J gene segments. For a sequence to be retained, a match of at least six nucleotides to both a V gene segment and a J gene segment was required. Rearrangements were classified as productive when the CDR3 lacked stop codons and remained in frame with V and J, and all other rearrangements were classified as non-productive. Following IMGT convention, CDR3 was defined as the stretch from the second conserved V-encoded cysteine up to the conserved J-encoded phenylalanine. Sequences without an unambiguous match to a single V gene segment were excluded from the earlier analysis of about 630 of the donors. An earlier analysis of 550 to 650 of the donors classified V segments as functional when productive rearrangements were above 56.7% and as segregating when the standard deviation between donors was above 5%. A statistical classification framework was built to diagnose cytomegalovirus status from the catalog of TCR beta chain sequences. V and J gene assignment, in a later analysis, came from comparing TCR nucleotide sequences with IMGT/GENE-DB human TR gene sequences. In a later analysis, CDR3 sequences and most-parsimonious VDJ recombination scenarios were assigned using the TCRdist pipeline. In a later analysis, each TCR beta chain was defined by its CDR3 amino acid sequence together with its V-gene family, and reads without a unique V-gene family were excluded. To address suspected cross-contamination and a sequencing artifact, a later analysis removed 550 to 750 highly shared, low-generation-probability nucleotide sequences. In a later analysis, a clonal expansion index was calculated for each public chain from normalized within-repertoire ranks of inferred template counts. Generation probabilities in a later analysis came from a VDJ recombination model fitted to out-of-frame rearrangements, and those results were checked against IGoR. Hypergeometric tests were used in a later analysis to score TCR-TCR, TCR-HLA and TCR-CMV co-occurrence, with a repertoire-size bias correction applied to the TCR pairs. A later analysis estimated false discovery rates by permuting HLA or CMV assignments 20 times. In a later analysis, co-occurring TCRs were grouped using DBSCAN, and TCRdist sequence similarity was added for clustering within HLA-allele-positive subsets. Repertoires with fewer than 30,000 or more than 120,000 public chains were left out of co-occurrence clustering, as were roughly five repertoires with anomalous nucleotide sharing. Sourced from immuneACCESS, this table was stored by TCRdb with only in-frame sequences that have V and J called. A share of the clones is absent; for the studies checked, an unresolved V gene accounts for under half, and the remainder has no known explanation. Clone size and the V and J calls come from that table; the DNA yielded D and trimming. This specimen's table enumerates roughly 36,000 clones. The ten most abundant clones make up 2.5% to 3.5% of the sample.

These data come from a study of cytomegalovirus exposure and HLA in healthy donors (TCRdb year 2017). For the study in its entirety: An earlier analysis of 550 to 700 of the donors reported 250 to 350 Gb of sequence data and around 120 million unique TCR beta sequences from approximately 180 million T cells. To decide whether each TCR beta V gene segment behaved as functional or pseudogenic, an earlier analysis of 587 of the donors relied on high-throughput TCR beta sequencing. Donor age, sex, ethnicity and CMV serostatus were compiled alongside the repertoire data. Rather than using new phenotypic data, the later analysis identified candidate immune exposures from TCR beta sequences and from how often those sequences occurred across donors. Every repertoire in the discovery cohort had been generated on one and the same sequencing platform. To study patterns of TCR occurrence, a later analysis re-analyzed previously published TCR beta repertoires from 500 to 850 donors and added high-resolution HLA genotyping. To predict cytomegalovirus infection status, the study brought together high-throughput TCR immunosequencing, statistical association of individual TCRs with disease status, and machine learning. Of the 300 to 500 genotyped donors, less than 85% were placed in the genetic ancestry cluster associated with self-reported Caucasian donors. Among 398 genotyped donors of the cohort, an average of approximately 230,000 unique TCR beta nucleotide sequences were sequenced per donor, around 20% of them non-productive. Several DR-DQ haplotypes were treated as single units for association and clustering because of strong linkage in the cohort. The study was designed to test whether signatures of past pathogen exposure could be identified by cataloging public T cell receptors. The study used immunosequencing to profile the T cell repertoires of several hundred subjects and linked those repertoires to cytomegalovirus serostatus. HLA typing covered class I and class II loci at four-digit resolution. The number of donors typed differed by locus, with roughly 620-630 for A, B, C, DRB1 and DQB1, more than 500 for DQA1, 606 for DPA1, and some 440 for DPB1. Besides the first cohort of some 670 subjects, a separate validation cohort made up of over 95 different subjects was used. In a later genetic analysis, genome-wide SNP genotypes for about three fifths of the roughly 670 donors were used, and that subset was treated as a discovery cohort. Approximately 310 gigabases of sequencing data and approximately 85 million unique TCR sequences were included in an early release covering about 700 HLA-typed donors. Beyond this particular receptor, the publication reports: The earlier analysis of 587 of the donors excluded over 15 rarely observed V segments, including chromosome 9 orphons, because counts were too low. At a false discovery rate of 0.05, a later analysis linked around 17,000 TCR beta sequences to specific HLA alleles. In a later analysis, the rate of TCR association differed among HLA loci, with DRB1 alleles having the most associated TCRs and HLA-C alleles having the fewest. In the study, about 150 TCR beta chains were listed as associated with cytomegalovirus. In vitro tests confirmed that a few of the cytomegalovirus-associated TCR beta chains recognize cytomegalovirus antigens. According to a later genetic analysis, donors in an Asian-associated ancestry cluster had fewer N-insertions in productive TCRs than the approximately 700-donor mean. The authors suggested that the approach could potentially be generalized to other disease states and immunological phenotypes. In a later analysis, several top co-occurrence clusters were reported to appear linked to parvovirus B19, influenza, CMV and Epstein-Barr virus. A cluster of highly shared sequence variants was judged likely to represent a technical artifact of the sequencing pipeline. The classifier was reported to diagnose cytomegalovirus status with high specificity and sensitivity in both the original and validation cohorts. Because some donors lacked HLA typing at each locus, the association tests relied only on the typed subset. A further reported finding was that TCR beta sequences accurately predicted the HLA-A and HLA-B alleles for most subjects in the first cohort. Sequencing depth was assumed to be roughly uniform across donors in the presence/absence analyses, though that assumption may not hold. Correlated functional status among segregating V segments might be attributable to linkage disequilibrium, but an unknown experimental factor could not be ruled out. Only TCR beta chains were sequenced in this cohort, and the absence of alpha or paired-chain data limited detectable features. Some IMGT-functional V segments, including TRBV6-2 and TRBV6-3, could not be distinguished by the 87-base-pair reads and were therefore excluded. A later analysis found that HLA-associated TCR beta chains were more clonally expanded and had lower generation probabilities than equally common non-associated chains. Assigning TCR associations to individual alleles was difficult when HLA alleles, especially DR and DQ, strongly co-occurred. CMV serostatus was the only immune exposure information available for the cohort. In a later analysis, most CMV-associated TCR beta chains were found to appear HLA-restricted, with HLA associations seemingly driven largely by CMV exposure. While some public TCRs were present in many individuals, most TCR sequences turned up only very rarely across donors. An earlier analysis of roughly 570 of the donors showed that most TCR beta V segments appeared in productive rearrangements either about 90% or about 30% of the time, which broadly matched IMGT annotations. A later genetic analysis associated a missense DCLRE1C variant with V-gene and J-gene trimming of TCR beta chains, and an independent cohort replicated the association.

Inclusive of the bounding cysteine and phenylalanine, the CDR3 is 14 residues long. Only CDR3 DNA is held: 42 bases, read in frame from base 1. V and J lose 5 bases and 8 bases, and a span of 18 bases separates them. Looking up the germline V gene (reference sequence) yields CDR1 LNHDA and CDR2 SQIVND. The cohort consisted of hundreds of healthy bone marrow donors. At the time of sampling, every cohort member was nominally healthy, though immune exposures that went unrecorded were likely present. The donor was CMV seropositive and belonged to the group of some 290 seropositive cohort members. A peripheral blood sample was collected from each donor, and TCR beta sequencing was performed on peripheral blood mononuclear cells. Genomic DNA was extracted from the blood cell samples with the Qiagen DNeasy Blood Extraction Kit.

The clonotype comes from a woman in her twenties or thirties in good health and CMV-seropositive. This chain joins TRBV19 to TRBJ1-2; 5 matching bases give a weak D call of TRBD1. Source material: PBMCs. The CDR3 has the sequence CASSPSGGRDGYTF. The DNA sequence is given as TGTGCCAGTAGTCCCTCGGGGGGGAGGGACGGCTACACCTTC.